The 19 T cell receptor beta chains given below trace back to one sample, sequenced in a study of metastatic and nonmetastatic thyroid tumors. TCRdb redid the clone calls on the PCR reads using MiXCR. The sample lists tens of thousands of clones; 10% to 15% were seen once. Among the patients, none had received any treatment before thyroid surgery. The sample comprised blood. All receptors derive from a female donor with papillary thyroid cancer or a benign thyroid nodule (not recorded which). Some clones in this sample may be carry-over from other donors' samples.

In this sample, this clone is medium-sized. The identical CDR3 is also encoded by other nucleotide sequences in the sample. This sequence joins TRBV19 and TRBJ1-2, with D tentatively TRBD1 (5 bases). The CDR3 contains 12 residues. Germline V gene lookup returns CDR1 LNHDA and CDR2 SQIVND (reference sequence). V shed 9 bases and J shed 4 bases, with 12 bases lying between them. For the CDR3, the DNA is TGTGCCAGCTCCGACAGATCCTATGGCTACACCTTC. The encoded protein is CASSDRSYGYTF.

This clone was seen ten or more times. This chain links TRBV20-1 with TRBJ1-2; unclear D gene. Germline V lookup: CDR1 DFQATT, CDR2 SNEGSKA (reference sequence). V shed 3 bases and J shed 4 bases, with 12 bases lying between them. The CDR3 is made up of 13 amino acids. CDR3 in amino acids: CSASQEYGYGYTF. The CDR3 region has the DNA TGCAGTGCTAGTCAGGAGTACGGCTATGGCTACACCTTC.

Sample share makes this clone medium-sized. In DNA, the CDR3 is TGTGCCAGCAGTTTTCGGGGAGACTATGGCTACACCTTC. It codes for CASSFRGDYGYTF. The genes are TRBV12-3 or TRBV12-4 and TRBJ1-2; D ambiguous. Trimming removed 3 bases at V and 3 bases at J, with 8 bases between. CDR3 length equals 13 residues.

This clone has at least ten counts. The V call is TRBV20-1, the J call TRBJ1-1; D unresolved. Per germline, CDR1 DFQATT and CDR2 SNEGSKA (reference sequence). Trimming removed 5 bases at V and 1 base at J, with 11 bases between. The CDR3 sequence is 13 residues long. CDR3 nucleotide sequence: TGCAGTGCTCTCCGGGCCTCGAACACTGAAGCTTTCTTT. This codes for CSALRASNTEAFF.

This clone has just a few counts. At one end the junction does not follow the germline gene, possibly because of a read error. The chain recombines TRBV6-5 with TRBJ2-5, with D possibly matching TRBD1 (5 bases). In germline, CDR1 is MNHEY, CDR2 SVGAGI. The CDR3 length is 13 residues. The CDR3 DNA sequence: TGTGCCAGCAGTTATCAAGGGGTAGAGACCCATTACTTC. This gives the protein CASSYQGVETHYF.

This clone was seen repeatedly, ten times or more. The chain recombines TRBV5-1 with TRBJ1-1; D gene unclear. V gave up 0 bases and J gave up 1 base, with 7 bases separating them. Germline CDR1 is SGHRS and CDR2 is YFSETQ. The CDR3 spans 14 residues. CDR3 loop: CASSLGGKNTEAFF. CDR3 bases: TGCGCCAGCAGCTTGGGAGGGAAGAACACTGAAGCTTTCTTT.

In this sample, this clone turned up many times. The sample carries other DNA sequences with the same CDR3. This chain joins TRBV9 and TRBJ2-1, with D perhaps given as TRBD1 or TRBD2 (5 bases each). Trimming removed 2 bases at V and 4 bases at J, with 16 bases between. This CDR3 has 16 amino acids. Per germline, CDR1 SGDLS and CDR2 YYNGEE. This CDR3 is CASSVTRDPGYNEQFF. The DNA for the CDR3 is TGTGCCAGCAGCGTTACCCGGGACCCCGGGTACAATGAGCAGTTCTTC.

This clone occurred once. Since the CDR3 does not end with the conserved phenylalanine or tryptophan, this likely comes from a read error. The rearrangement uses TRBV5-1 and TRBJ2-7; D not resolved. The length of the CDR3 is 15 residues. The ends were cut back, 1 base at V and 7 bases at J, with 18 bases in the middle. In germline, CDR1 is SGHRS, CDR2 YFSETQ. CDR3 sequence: CASSLCTARIDEQYS. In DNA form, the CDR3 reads TGCGCCAGCAGCTTGTGCACGGCGAGGATCGATGAGCAGTACTCC.

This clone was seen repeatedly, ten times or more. The CDR3 spells CASSLTSTGTGALGTQYF. In DNA form, the CDR3 reads TGCGCCAGCAGCTTAACCTCAACCGGGACAGGGGCATTGGGTACGCAGTATTTT. The chain joins TRBV5-1 to TRBJ2-3, with 10 bases aligning to TRBD1. The CDR3 has 18 amino acids. V was clipped by 2 bases and J by 8 bases; unmatched bases: 17. From germline, CDR1 is SGHRS and CDR2 YFSETQ. Full variable domain (rest looked up from reference TRBV5-1 and TRBJ2-3): KAGVTQTPRYLIKTRGQQVTLSCSPISGHRSVSWYQQTPGQGLQFLFEYFSETQRNKGNFPGRFSGRQFSNSRSEMNVSTLELGDSALYLCASSLTSTGTGALGTQYFGPGTRLTVL.

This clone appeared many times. The CDR3 loop reads CASSYLGSFSNEQFF. The CDR3 DNA sequence: TGTGCCAGCAGTTACTTAGGGTCCTTCTCCAATGAGCAGTTCTTC. This sequence joins TRBV6-6 and TRBJ2-1; D ambiguous. The CDR3 extends over 15 amino acids. The germline CDR1 and CDR2 sequences are MNHNY and SVGAGI (reference sequence). V shed 1 base and J shed 6 bases, with 13 bases lying between them.

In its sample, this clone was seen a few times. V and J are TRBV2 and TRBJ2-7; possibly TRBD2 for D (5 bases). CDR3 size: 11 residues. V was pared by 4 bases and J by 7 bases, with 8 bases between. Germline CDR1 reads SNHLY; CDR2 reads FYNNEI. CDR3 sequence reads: CASSAWEEQYF. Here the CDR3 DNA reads TGTGCCAGCAGTGCGTGGGAGGAGCAGTACTTC.

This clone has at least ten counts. The CDR3 DNA sequence: TGTGCCAGCAGTGAAGTAACAGGGGGTATATCGAGCTCCTACAATGAGCAGTTCTTC. It is translated as CASSEVTGGISSSYNEQFF. The rearrangement links TRBV6-1 to TRBJ2-1; 8 positions agree with TRBD1. The V gene end was trimmed by 1 base and the J gene end by 0 bases; junction bases not matched to a gene: 11. The germline CDR1 and CDR2 sequences are MNHNS and SASEGT. This CDR3 is 19 amino acids long.

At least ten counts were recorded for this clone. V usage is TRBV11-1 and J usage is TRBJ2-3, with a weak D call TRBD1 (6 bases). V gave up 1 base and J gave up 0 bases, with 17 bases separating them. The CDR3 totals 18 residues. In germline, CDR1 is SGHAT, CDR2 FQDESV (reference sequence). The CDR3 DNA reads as TGTGCCAGCAGCTTAGGAGGACAGCCTTATGCTAGCACAGATACGCAGTATTTT. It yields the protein CASSLGGQPYASTDTQYF. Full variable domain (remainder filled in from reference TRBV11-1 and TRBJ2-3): EAEVAQSPRYKITEKSQAVAFWCDPISGHATLYWYRQILGQGPELLVQFQDESVVDDSQLPKDRFSAERLKGVDSTLKIQPAELGDSAMYLCASSLGGQPYASTDTQYFGPGTRLTVL.

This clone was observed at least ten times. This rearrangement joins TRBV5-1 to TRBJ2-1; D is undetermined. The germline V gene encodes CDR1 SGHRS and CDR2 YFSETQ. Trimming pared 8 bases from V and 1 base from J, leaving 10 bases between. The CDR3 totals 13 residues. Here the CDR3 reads CASSSGSYNEQFF. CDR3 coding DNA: TGCGCCAGTAGTTCTGGATCCTACAATGAGCAGTTCTTC.

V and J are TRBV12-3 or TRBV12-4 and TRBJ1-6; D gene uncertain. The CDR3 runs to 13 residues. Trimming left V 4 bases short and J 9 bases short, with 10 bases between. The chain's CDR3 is CASSSGPSSPLHF. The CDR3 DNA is TGTGCCAGCAGTTCTGGCCCCAGTTCACCCCTCCACTTT.

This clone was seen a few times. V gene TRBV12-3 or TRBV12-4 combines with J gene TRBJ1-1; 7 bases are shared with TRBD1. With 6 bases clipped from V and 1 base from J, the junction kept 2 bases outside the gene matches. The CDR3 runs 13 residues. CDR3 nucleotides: TGTGCCAGCAGGAGGGGGCCGAACACTGAAGCTTTCTTT. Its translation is CASRRGPNTEAFF.

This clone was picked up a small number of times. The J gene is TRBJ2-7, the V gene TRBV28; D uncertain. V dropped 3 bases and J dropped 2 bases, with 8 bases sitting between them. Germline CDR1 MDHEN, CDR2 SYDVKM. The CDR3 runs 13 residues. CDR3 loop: CASSFGLAYEQYF. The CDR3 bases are TGTGCCAGCAGTTTTGGGCTAGCCTACGAGCAGTACTTC.

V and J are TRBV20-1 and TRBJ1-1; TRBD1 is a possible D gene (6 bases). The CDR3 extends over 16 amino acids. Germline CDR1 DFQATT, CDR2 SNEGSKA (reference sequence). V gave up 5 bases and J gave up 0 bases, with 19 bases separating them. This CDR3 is CSAPLGGRGMNTEAFF. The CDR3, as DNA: TGCAGTGCTCCCCTGGGGGGCCGTGGAATGAACACTGAAGCTTTCTTT.

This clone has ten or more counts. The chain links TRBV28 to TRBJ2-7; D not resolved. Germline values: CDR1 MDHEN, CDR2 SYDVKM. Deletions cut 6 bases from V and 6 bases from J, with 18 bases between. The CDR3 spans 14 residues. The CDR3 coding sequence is TGTGCCAGCAGAAAAGTTGGCCCCTCGGGCGAGCAGTACTTC. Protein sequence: CASRKVGPSGEQYF.